This T cell receptor beta chain was identified in a study of cytomegalovirus exposure and HLA in healthy donors (dated 2017 in TCRdb). Looking at the study overall: In an earlier analysis of some 550 of the donors, around 300 Gb of sequence data and approximately 120 million unique TCR beta sequences from about 180 million T cells were reported. About five DR-DQ haplotypes were treated as single units for association and clustering because of strong linkage in the cohort. Alongside the repertoire data, information on donor age, sex, ethnicity and CMV serostatus was compiled. HLA typing covered class I and class II loci at four-digit resolution. Among 398 genotyped donors of the cohort, an average of about 220,000 unique TCR beta nucleotide sequences was sequenced per donor, of which about 18% were non-productive. Typing coverage differed by locus: A, B, C, DRB1 and DQB1 were typed in about 620-630 donors, DQA1 in 500 to 550, DPA1 in approximately 610, and DPB1 in just under 480. Genome-wide SNP genotypes for about 60% of the 666 donors were used in a later genetic analysis, which treated that subset as a discovery cohort. Around 320 gigabases of sequencing data and tens of millions of unique TCR sequences were included in an early release covering over 600 HLA-typed donors. Besides the first cohort of around 670 subjects, a separate validation cohort made up of over 100 different subjects was used. To study patterns of TCR occurrence, a later analysis re-analyzed previously published TCR beta repertoires from 550 to 800 donors and added high-resolution HLA genotyping. Using immunosequencing, the study profiled T cell repertoires from about 650 subjects and related those repertoires to cytomegalovirus serostatus. The study was designed to test whether signatures of past pathogen exposure could be identified by cataloging public T cell receptors. Of the approximately 400 genotyped donors, 65% to 90% fell in the genetic ancestry cluster associated with self-reported Caucasian donors. To predict cytomegalovirus infection status, the study combined high-throughput TCR immunosequencing, statistical association of individual TCRs with disease status, and machine learning. Rather than using new phenotypic data, the later analysis identified candidate immune exposures from TCR beta sequences and from how often those sequences occurred across donors. All discovery cohort repertoires had been generated on a single sequencing platform. An earlier analysis of several hundred of the donors used high-throughput TCR beta sequencing to judge whether each TCR beta V gene segment behaved as functional or pseudogenic. Results and caveats for the whole study, not just this receptor: A later analysis found that most CMV-associated TCR beta chains appeared HLA-restricted, with HLA associations seemingly driven largely by CMV exposure. Around 16 rarely observed V segments, including chromosome 9 orphons, were excluded from the earlier analysis of approximately 500 of the donors because counts were too low. The 87-base-pair reads could not distinguish some IMGT-functional V segments, including TRBV6-2 and TRBV6-3, so those segments were excluded. Correlated functional status among segregating V segments might be attributable to linkage disequilibrium, but an unknown experimental factor could not be ruled out. A further reported finding was that TCR beta sequences accurately predicted the HLA-A and HLA-B alleles for most subjects in the first cohort. In both the original and validation cohorts, the classifier was reported to diagnose cytomegalovirus status with high specificity and sensitivity. The cohort was sequenced for TCR beta chains only, and without alpha or paired-chain data the features that could be detected were limited. The authors suggested that the approach could potentially be extended to other disease states and immunological phenotypes. A later analysis reported that several top co-occurrence clusters appeared linked to parvovirus B19, influenza, CMV and Epstein-Barr virus. Strong co-occurrence of HLA alleles, especially DR and DQ, made assigning TCR associations to individual alleles difficult. Most TCR sequences were observed very rarely across donors, whereas some public TCRs were present in many individuals. V-gene and J-gene trimming of TCR beta chains was associated with a missense DCLRE1C variant in a later genetic analysis, and the association was replicated in an independent cohort. Broadly in line with IMGT annotations, most TCR beta V segments showed up in productive rearrangements about 87% or about 30% of the time in an earlier analysis of several hundred of the donors. The sequencing pipeline was judged likely to have produced a cluster of highly shared sequence variants as a technical artifact. A total of 150 to 200 TCR beta chains were listed by the study as associated with cytomegalovirus. In vitro tests confirmed that a few of the cytomegalovirus-associated TCR beta chains recognize cytomegalovirus antigens. A later analysis found that TCR association rates varied across HLA loci, with DRB1 alleles showing the most associated TCRs and HLA-C alleles the fewest. According to a later genetic analysis, donors in an Asian-associated ancestry cluster had fewer N-insertions in productive TCRs than the approximately 670-donor mean. CMV serostatus was the only immune exposure information available for the cohort. In a later analysis, HLA-associated TCR beta chains were found to be more clonally expanded and to have lower generation probabilities than equally common non-associated chains. Because HLA typing was unavailable for some donors at each locus, only the typed subset was used in association tests. The presence/absence analyses assumed that sequencing depth was roughly uniform across donors, and that assumption may not be true. A later analysis associated roughly 17,000 TCR beta sequences with specific HLA alleles at a false discovery rate of 0.05.

Library construction relied on the immunoSEQ multiplex PCR assay. The multiplex PCR relied on a mix of 60 forward primers for TCR Vbeta segments and 13 reverse primers for TCR Jbeta segments. The CDR3 region of rearranged TCR beta genes was amplified from genomic DNA by a multiplex PCR assay. The amplified TCR beta libraries were sequenced on the Illumina HiSeq System as 87-base-pair reads. The source study handled its data this way. A later analysis tallied around 80 million unique TCR beta chains across the 600 to 700 repertoires, and approximately 12 million of those chains were shared by two or more donors. Raw reads were error-corrected and collapsed into unique sequences with a nearest-neighbor algorithm that merged closely related sequences to remove PCR and sequencing errors. To assign V, D and J gene segments, CDR3 sequences were aligned to IMGT reference sequences. Each retained sequence needed at least a six-nucleotide match to both a V gene segment and a J gene segment. A rearrangement counted as productive if the CDR3 had no stop codons and remained in frame with V and J, and every other rearrangement counted as non-productive. Following IMGT convention, CDR3 was defined as the stretch from the second conserved V-encoded cysteine up to the conserved J-encoded phenylalanine. In an earlier analysis of 500 to 650 of the donors, sequences lacking an unambiguous match to a single V gene segment were excluded. In an earlier analysis of 587 of the donors, V segments were called functional above 56.7% productive rearrangements and were called segregating when the between-donor standard deviation exceeded 5%. To diagnose cytomegalovirus status from the catalog of TCR beta chain sequences, a statistical classification framework was built. In a later analysis, TCR nucleotide sequences were compared against IMGT/GENE-DB human TR gene sequences so that V and J genes could be assigned. The TCRdist pipeline was used in a later analysis to assign CDR3 sequences and most-parsimonious VDJ recombination scenarios. In a later analysis, each TCR beta chain was defined by its CDR3 amino acid sequence together with its V-gene family, and reads lacking a unique V-gene family were excluded. In a later analysis, 450 to 600 highly shared, low-generation-probability nucleotide sequences were removed to address suspected cross-contamination and a sequencing artifact. In a later analysis, a clonal expansion index for each public chain was calculated from normalized within-repertoire ranks of inferred template counts. Generation probabilities in a later analysis came from a VDJ recombination model fitted to out-of-frame rearrangements, and those results were checked against IGoR. A later analysis scored TCR-TCR, TCR-HLA and TCR-CMV co-occurrence with hypergeometric tests, applying a repertoire-size bias correction to TCR pairs. In a later analysis, false discovery rates were estimated by permuting HLA or CMV assignments 20 times. In a later analysis, co-occurring TCRs were grouped using DBSCAN, with TCRdist sequence similarity added in when clustering inside HLA-allele-positive subsets. For co-occurrence clustering, repertoires with fewer than 30,000 or more than 120,000 public chains were excluded, along with 5 or 6 repertoires with anomalous nucleotide sharing. What TCRdb holds here is the immuneACCESS table cut down to in-frame rearrangements. Part of the clones is not present; checked against another copy, under half of the missing clones reflect an unresolved V gene, and the others are unexplained. Clone size and V and J calls were adopted from that table, with D and trimming inferred from the DNA. The sample has roughly 170,000 clones on record, about 81% of them singletons. About 2% of the sample lies in the top ten.

The CDR3 contains 14 residues, cysteine and phenylalanine counted. The entry retains the CDR3 DNA only, 42 bases that are in frame from base 1. V was cut back by 1 base and J by 1 base, leaving a gap of 8 bases between them. From a lookup of the germline V gene, CDR1 and CDR2 are SGHVS and FNYEAQ. About this clone itself: Its antigen is unknown. The input lacks base qualities; no much larger clone sits a single base away.

The cohort comprised some 730 healthy bone marrow donors. At the time of sampling, every cohort member was nominally healthy, though immune exposures that went unrecorded were likely present. The donor tested CMV seronegative and was one of the 352 seronegative cohort members. A peripheral blood sample was provided by each donor, and peripheral blood mononuclear cells were used for TCR beta sequencing. Genomic DNA extraction from the blood cell samples was performed with the Qiagen DNeasy Blood Extraction Kit. This sequence was found in a woman in her thirties in good health and CMV-seronegative. The sequenced material came from PBMCs. The sequence joins TRBV7-6 to TRBJ2-7, with no reliable assignment of the D segment. The nucleotide sequence reads TGTGCCAGCAGCTTAGGGGCATTATCCTACGAGCAGTACTTC. Translated, it gives CASSLGALSYEQYF.